The 26 T cell receptor beta chains reported below all come from one sample, sequenced in a study of PD-1 blockade in classical Hodgkin lymphoma. All trial patients relapsed after autologous stem cell transplantation. The data were produced by immunoSEQ multiplex PCR, yet TCRdb's version contains in-frame clones alone and is incomplete. The sample comprises about 43,000 clones, approximately 72% of which are singletons, and approximately 3% rests with the top ten. This specimen consisted of peripheral blood mononuclear cells (PBMCs), obtained before the second cycle of nivolumab. These receptors all stem from a human donor with classical Hodgkin lymphoma.

This chain links TRBV27 with TRBJ2-7, with TRBD1 identical over 8 bases. V was pared by 4 bases and J by 1 base, with 6 bases of the junction left unmatched. CDR1 and CDR2 from the germline V gene are MNHEY and SMNVEV (reference sequence). This CDR3 spans 15 amino acids. The CDR3 spells CASSSGQGISYEQYF. For the CDR3, the DNA is TGTGCCAGCAGTTCCGGACAGGGAATATCCTACGAGCAGTACTTC.

The chain recombines TRBV11-2 with TRBJ2-1; 7 bases fit TRBD1. With V trimmed by 3 bases and J by 6 bases, 2 bases remained unmatched. This CDR3 spans 13 amino acids. Germline lookup yields CDR1 SGHAT and CDR2 FQNNGV. The CDR3 here is CASSFGQVNEQFF. The DNA for the CDR3 is TGTGCCAGCAGCTTCGGACAGGTCAATGAGCAGTTCTTC.

The rearrangement uses TRBV5-1 and TRBJ1-2, with TRBD1 identical over 7 bases. Germline V gene sequence: CDR1 SGHRS, CDR2 YFSETQ. The CDR3 contains 16 residues. J was trimmed by 1 base and V by 0 bases; bases with no gene match: 6. The CDR3 DNA reads TGCGCCAGCAGCTTGGGGACAGGAGAAATTAACTATGGCTACACCTTC. Translating it yields CASSLGTGEINYGYTF.

The chain is built from TRBV20-1 and TRBJ1-1, with no clear D. The length of the CDR3 is 11 residues. Germline CDR1 reads DFQATT; CDR2 reads SNEGSKA (reference sequence). V lost 0 bases and J lost 9, with 8 bases in between. The CDR3 DNA reads as TGCAGTGCTAGAGAGGACGATAAAGCTTTCTTT. It codes for CSAREDDKAFF.

V and J are TRBV4-3 and TRBJ2-1; TRBD2 agrees at 13 bases. V dropped 4 bases and J dropped 1; count of bases not matched to a gene: 7. In germline, CDR1 is LGHNA, CDR2 YSLEER. The CDR3 runs 18 residues. The CDR3, as DNA: TGCGCCAGCAGCCGAACTAGCGGGGGGGCCTCGTCCTACAATGAGCAGTTCTTC. Translated, it gives CASSRTSGGASSYNEQFF.

This clone was recorded only once. CDR3 sequence (DNA): TGTGCCAGCACCGACGCCAGTCTCCGGGACACGCTCTTCTACGAGCAGTACTTC. This encodes CASTDASLRDTLFYEQYF. The chain joins TRBV7-9 to TRBJ2-7, with D possibly matching TRBD1 (6 bases). This CDR3 region has 18 residues. Germline V gene lookup returns CDR1 SEHNR and CDR2 FQNEAQ (reference sequence). Between the trimmed V and J ends, which lost 7 bases and 3 bases, there was a span of 28 bases.

The J gene is TRBJ1-6, the V gene TRBV6-4; 12 nucleotides line up with TRBD1. Trimming cost V 6 bases and J 7 bases; bases outside gene matches: 7. This CDR3 is 16 amino acids long. The germline V gene encodes CDR1 MRHNA and CDR2 SNTAGT. The CDR3 sequence: CASRGTGTGGNSPLHF. DNA for the CDR3: TGTGCCAGCAGAGGAACCGGGACAGGGGGCAATTCACCCCTCCACTTT.

The chain links TRBV9 to TRBJ2-3; D call uncertain. This CDR3 spans 12 amino acids. Per germline, CDR1 SGDLS and CDR2 YYNGEE. V lost 5 bases, J lost 5 bases, and 9 bases lay in between. The CDR3 loop is CASRMDGDTQYF. The CDR3, as DNA: TGTGCCAGCAGGATGGACGGAGATACGCAGTATTTT.

This clone was picked up one time. The chain has TRBV30 and TRBJ1-6, with 8 nucleotides matching TRBD1. Trimming at V came to 5 bases and at J to 7 bases, leaving 4 bases not matched to a gene. The germline CDR1 and CDR2 sequences are GTSNPN and SVGIG (reference sequence). The CDR3 sequence is 13 residues long. CDR3 bases: TGTGCCTGGGGACAGGGCCTCAATTCACCCCTCCACTTT. It specifies CAWGQGLNSPLHF.

DNA for the CDR3: TGTGCCAGCAGCCAAGATGGGGCTAGCGGGGCGGATACGCAGTATTTT. This codes for CASSQDGASGADTQYF. V is TRBV4-2 and J is TRBJ2-3; TRBD2 agrees at 9 bases. V lost 0 bases to trimming and J lost 6 bases; unmatched junction nucleotides: 7. CDR3 length: 16 amino acids. Germline assignment: CDR1 LGHNA and CDR2 YNFKEQ.

The rearrangement links TRBV7-9 to TRBJ1-3; D is ambiguous. Trimming shortened V by 1 base and J by 0 bases, and 7 bases separated the two germline ends. The CDR3 runs 15 residues. CDR1 SEHNR and CDR2 FQNEAQ come from the germline V gene (reference sequence). The CDR3 nucleotides read TGTGCCAGCAGCTTAGTAGCCGGCTCTGGAAACACCATATATTTT. It translates to CASSLVAGSGNTIYF.

The chain employs TRBV27 and TRBJ1-2; the match to TRBD1 covers 9 bases. The CDR3 totals 16 residues. V shed 6 bases and J 6 bases; nucleotides not matched to a gene: 14. Per the germline V gene, CDR1 is MNHEY and CDR2 is SMNVEV (reference sequence). The CDR3 protein is CASSLVRDRDLNGYTF. The CDR3 coding sequence is TGTGCCAGCAGCTTGGTTCGGGACAGGGACTTGAATGGCTACACCTTC.

The CDR3 protein is CASSFVENTEAFF. In DNA, the CDR3 is TGTGCCAGCAGCTTCGTCGAGAACACTGAAGCTTTCTTT. V and J are TRBV7-9 and TRBJ1-1; D not resolved. Trimming cost V 3 bases and J 1 base, with 6 bases left between them. The CDR3 runs 13 residues. Germline V gene data show CDR1 as SEHNR and CDR2 as FQNEAQ (reference sequence).

This clone came up a few times. The J gene is TRBJ1-1, the V gene TRBV20-1; D is perhaps TRBD1 (6 bases). CDR1 is DFQATT and CDR2 is SNEGSKA in the germline V gene (reference sequence). The CDR3 is 11 amino acids. Trimming cost V 4 bases and J 6 bases, with 9 bases left between them. The CDR3 is CSAKGVSEAFF. CDR3 bases: TGCAGTGCTAAGGGGGTCTCTGAAGCTTTCTTT.

V is TRBV7-9 and J is TRBJ2-5, with 7 bases matching TRBD1. CDR1 and CDR2 from the germline V gene are SEHNR and FQNEAQ (reference sequence). This CDR3 spans 17 amino acids. V trimming: 5 bases; J trimming: 2 bases; junction bases outside the gene matches: 14. The DNA for the CDR3 is TGTGCCAGCAGCCCGCGTTCGACAGGGTACAAACAAGAGACCCAGTACTTC. It is translated as CASSPRSTGYKQETQYF.

V and J are TRBV7-9 and TRBJ2-1; D might be TRBD1 or TRBD2, each matching 7 bases. The CDR3 totals 14 residues. Germline V gene data show CDR1 as SEHNR and CDR2 as FQNEAQ (reference sequence). The ends were cut back, 8 bases at V and 8 bases at J, with 19 bases in the middle. CDR3: CASALRGGRDEQFF. In DNA, the CDR3 is TGTGCCAGCGCCCTCAGGGGGGGGAGGGATGAGCAGTTCTTC.

V usage is TRBV14 and J usage is TRBJ1-5, with a tentative D call TRBD1 (5 bases). V lost 4 bases to trimming and J lost 4 bases, with 20 bases between them. The CDR3 contains 17 residues. Germline CDR1 is SGHDN and CDR2 is FVKESK. The CDR3 region is CASSRIISDTLNQPQHF. Here the CDR3 DNA reads TGTGCCAGCAGCCGTATCATATCGGACACGCTGAATCAGCCCCAGCATTTT.

The chain recombines TRBV7-7 with TRBJ2-7, with a tentative D call TRBD1 (6 bases). Trimming removed 5 bases from V and 1 base from J, with 9 bases in between. This CDR3 is built from 13 residues. Germline CDR1 and CDR2: SSHAT and FNYEAQ (reference sequence). The DNA of the CDR3 is TGTGCCAGCAGCCGGCAGGGGTCCTACGAGCAGTACTTC. Protein sequence: CASSRQGSYEQYF.

This clone was detected many times. This chain uses TRBV27 with TRBJ1-2; D unresolved. This CDR3 region has 14 residues. Trimming took off 3 bases at V and 4 bases at J, with 12 bases between the two ends. Germline V lookup: CDR1 MNHEY, CDR2 SMNVEV (reference sequence). The CDR3 reads CASSFGEGSYGYTF. The CDR3 region has the DNA TGTGCCAGCAGTTTCGGGGAAGGGTCCTATGGCTACACCTTC.

The chain joins TRBV9 to TRBJ1-1; D not certain. Germline CDR1 and CDR2: SGDLS and YYNGEE. V gave up 0 bases and J gave up 4 bases, with 7 bases separating them. The CDR3 loop spans 13 amino acids. The CDR3 spells CASSVDGFTEAFF. The CDR3 coding sequence is TGTGCCAGCAGCGTAGACGGGTTCACTGAAGCTTTCTTT. The whole variable domain, filled in from reference TRBV9 and TRBJ1-1, reads DSGVTQTPKHLITATGQRVTLRCSPRSGDLSVYWYQQSLDQGLQFLIQYYNGEERAKGNILERFSAQQFPDLHSELNLSSLELGDSALYFCASSVDGFTEAFFGQGTRLTVV.

The chain has TRBV4-3 and TRBJ1-2; no reliable D call. V was pared by 1 base and J by 6 bases, with 15 bases between. The CDR3 loop spans 15 amino acids. Looked up from germline, CDR1 is LGHNA and CDR2 is YSLEER. Here the CDR3 reads CASSQGALTRDGYTF. CDR3 in DNA: TGCGCCAGCAGCCAAGGGGCCCTTACGAGGGATGGCTACACCTTC.

The V and J genes are TRBV19 and TRBJ2-1; TRBD2 aligns across 12 bases. CDR1 and CDR2 (germline): LNHDA, SQIVND (reference sequence). Trimming took 7 bases from V and 7 from J; bases not matched to a gene: 5. CDR3 length: 14 amino acids. The CDR3 nucleotides are TGTGCCAGTACACTAGCGGGGGGCCTGAATGAGCAGTTCTTC. Protein: CASTLAGGLNEQFF.

This chain links TRBV6-5 with TRBJ1-2, with D hard to call. CDR1 and CDR2 from the germline V gene are MNHEY and SVGAGI. The CDR3 loop spans 13 amino acids. V lost 7 bases to trimming and J lost 8 bases, with 17 bases between them. For the CDR3, the DNA is TGTGCCAGCAAGGTCAACTCCTTGAGAGGCTACACCTTC. This translates into CASKVNSLRGYTF.

The rearrangement joins TRBV10-3 to TRBJ2-3; TRBD2 is a possible D gene (6 bases). There are 15 residues in the CDR3. CDR1 and CDR2 (germline): ENHRY, SYGVKD. V was cut by 5 bases and J by 4 bases, with 16 bases left in between. The CDR3 region has the DNA TGTGCCATCAGTACTCTGGACGGGAGTTCAGATACGCAGTATTTT. It encodes CAISTLDGSSDTQYF.

This clone occurred once. The chain recombines TRBV6-6 with TRBJ1-4, with no clear D. The germline CDR1 and CDR2 sequences are MNHNY and SVGAGI (reference sequence). The CDR3 is made up of 11 amino acids. V lost 8 bases and J lost 8, with 9 bases in between. The CDR3 spells CASSLGEKLFF. CDR3 DNA: TGTGCCAGCTCGCTGGGGGAAAAACTGTTTTTT.

This chain connects TRBV6-5 to TRBJ2-6, with D tentatively TRBD2 (5 bases). Germline V gene lookup returns CDR1 MNHEY and CDR2 SVGAGI. The CDR3 contains 16 residues. With 2 bases removed from V and 0 bases from J, the gap between germline ends came to 8 bases. The chain's CDR3 is CASSYVGVSGANVLTF. The CDR3 bases are TGTGCCAGCAGTTACGTCGGGGTCTCTGGGGCCAACGTCCTGACTTTC.